This TCR beta chain was recovered during a study of shared clonotypes between healthy human individuals. TCRdb's copy holds only in-frame clones and misses some; the assay was immunoSEQ multiplex PCR. The repertoire holds fewer than 3 million clones, with about nine tenths as singletons. The CDR3 has 15 amino acids. Germline values: CDR1 SGHDT, CDR2 YYEEEE. J lost 2 bases, V lost 3 bases, and 7 bases had no gene match. This clone came up once. No antigen is known for it. The study's findings and limits: Clonotypes shared by all four sorted-subset donors had higher generation probabilities than non-shared clonotypes. Clonotypes that were shared across a few donors made up approximately 5% of naive CD4 clonotypes.

The receptor comes from a man between 18 and 35 years old in good health. Some clones in this sample may be carry-over from other donors' samples. The rearrangement joins TRBV5-6 to TRBJ2-5, with 7 bases that match TRBD1. Sample: naive CD4+ T cells from PBMCs. Subset of the sample: CD45RA+ positively selected. Here the CDR3 reads CASSSTWDSQETQYF. In nucleotides, the CDR3 is TGTGCCAGCAGCTCCACCTGGGACAGTCAAGAGACCCAGTACTTC.